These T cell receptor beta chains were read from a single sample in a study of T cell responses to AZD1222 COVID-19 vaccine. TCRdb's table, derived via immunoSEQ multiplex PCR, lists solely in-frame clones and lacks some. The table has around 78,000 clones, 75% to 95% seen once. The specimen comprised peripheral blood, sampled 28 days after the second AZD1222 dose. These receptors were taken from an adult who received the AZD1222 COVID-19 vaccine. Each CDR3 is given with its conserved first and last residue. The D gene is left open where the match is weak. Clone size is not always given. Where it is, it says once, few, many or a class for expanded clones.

CDR3 protein: CASQIAGSDGYTF; CDR3 DNA: TGTGCCAGCCAGATTGCGGGTTCGGATGGCTACACCTTC; V gene: TRBV6-4; clone size: .; J gene: TRBJ1-2; D gene: .
CDR3 protein: CASSSWSDEKLFF; CDR3 DNA: TGTGCCAGCAGTTCCTGGTCAGATGAAAAACTGTTTTTT; V gene: TRBV12-3/TRBV12-4; clone size: .; J gene: TRBJ1-4; D gene: .
CDR3 protein: CVSRIPGQAYEQYF; CDR3 DNA: TGCGTCAGCAGGATCCCGGGACAAGCCTACGAGCAGTACTTC; V gene: TRBV5-1; clone size: .; J gene: TRBJ2-7; D gene: .
CDR3 protein: CASSFSERGTTEAFF; CDR3 DNA: TGTGCCAGCAGTTTTTCCGAGCGCGGTACCACTGAAGCTTTCTTT; V gene: TRBV27; clone size: .; J gene: TRBJ1-1; D gene: .
CDR3 protein: CASSESSGRVYEQFF; CDR3 DNA: TGTGCCAGCAGTGAATCTAGCGGGAGAGTGTATGAGCAGTTCTTC; V gene: TRBV2; clone size: .; J gene: TRBJ2-1; D gene: TRBD2
CDR3 protein: CARSLIAAREINEQYF; CDR3 DNA: TGTGCCAGAAGCTTGATAGCGGCGCGGGAGATCAACGAGCAGTACTTC; V gene: TRBV5-3; clone size: .; J gene: TRBJ2-7; D gene: TRBD2
CDR3 protein: CARGGTSNNEQFF; CDR3 DNA: TGTGCCAGGGGGGGGACTTCCAACAATGAGCAGTTCTTC; V gene: TRBV7-2; clone size: .; J gene: TRBJ2-1; D gene: TRBD2
CDR3 protein: CASSPGTANTEAFF; CDR3 DNA: TGTGCCAGCAGCCCCGGGACAGCGAACACTGAAGCTTTCTTT; V gene: TRBV7-9; clone size: .; J gene: TRBJ1-1; D gene: TRBD1
CDR3 protein: CASSPRDGSSYEQYF; CDR3 DNA: TGTGCCAGCAGCCCACGGGACGGTAGCTCCTACGAGCAGTACTTC; V gene: TRBV11-3; clone size: .; J gene: TRBJ2-7; D gene: .
CDR3 protein: CASSLARGGTEAFF; CDR3 DNA: TGTGCCAGCAGCTTAGCTCGTGGGGGAACTGAAGCTTTCTTT; V gene: TRBV7-9; clone size: .; J gene: TRBJ1-1; D gene: .
CDR3 protein: CASSSRQYSNQPQHF; CDR3 DNA: TGTGCCAGCAGCTCCCGACAGTATAGCAATCAGCCCCAGCATTTT; V gene: TRBV5-5; clone size: .; J gene: TRBJ1-5; D gene: .
CDR3 protein: CASSPDRVSLHF; CDR3 DNA: TGTGCCAGCTCTCCTGACAGGGTTTCCCTCCACTTT; V gene: TRBV18; clone size: .; J gene: TRBJ1-6; D gene: TRBD1
CDR3 protein: CASSGGDTLSHEQYF; CDR3 DNA: TGTGCCAGCAGTGGAGGGGACACCCTTAGCCACGAGCAGTACTTC; V gene: TRBV9; clone size: .; J gene: TRBJ2-7; D gene: .
CDR3 protein: CASSYWGRVQETQYF; CDR3 DNA: TGTGCCAGCAGTTACTGGGGACGGGTCCAAGAGACCCAGTACTTC; V gene: TRBV6-2/TRBV6-3; clone size: .; J gene: TRBJ2-5; D gene: .
CDR3 protein: CASSQTAFGGRYEQYF; CDR3 DNA: TGTGCCAGCAGCCAAACCGCGTTCGGGGGGCGGTACGAGCAGTACTTC; V gene: TRBV3-1/TRBV3-2; clone size: .; J gene: TRBJ2-7; D gene: .
CDR3 protein: CASSQDRTEAFF; CDR3 DNA: TGCGCCAGCAGCCAAGATCGAACTGAAGCTTTCTTT; V gene: TRBV4-1; clone size: .; J gene: TRBJ1-1; D gene: .
CDR3 protein: CASSLGTDGYTF; CDR3 DNA: TGCGCCAGCAGCTTGGGGACGGATGGCTACACCTTC; V gene: TRBV5-1; clone size: .; J gene: TRBJ1-2; D gene: .
CDR3 protein: CARSFKGARKRSPLHF; CDR3 DNA: TGTGCCAGAAGCTTCAAGGGGGCTCGGAAACGATCACCCCTCCACTTT; V gene: TRBV5-3; clone size: .; J gene: TRBJ1-6; D gene: TRBD1
CDR3 protein: CASSPRGRSSGNTIYF; CDR3 DNA: TGTGCCAGTAGCCCCCGGGGACGGAGCTCTGGAAACACCATATATTTT; V gene: TRBV19; clone size: .; J gene: TRBJ1-3; D gene: .
CDR3 protein: CASSIGPGGSYGYTF; CDR3 DNA: TGTGCCAGCAGCATAGGCCCCGGGGGCTCCTATGGCTACACCTTC; V gene: TRBV7-3; clone size: few; J gene: TRBJ1-2; D gene: .
CDR3 protein: CAIRGGAGGEQYF; CDR3 DNA: TGTGCCATCAGGGGAGGGGCCGGAGGCGAGCAGTACTTC; V gene: TRBV10-3; clone size: .; J gene: TRBJ2-7; D gene: TRBD2
CDR3 protein: CASSLAPGFAAFF; CDR3 DNA: TGTGCCAGCAGCTTAGCGCCAGGGTTCGCAGCTTTCTTT; V gene: TRBV7-8; clone size: .; J gene: TRBJ1-1; D gene: .
CDR3 protein: CASSLGSGYGYTF; CDR3 DNA: TGTGCCAGCAGCTTAGGGTCTGGGTATGGCTACACCTTC; V gene: TRBV11-3; clone size: .; J gene: TRBJ1-2; D gene: .
CDR3 protein: CASSSEGNTEAFF; CDR3 DNA: TGCGCCAGCAGCTCTGAGGGGAACACTGAAGCTTTCTTT; V gene: TRBV5-1; clone size: .; J gene: TRBJ1-1; D gene: .
CDR3 protein: CASSQAPHAQGYTF; CDR3 DNA: TGTGCCAGCAGCCAAGCACCGCACGCGCAGGGCTACACCTTC; V gene: TRBV3-1/TRBV3-2; clone size: .; J gene: TRBJ1-2; D gene: .
CDR3 protein: CSASTGMMTEAFF; CDR3 DNA: TGCAGCGCCTCGACGGGTATGATGACTGAAGCTTTCTTT; V gene: TRBV29-1; clone size: .; J gene: TRBJ1-1; D gene: .